The 25 T cell receptor beta chains given below trace back to one sample, sequenced in a study of blood T cell repertoires in COVID-19. The data were produced by immunoSEQ multiplex PCR, yet TCRdb's version contains in-frame clones alone and is incomplete. The top ten clones hold around 11% of a sample with approximately 300,000 clones, almost 90% of them seen once. The sample comprised peripheral blood. The receptors stem from a woman younger than 45 with COVID-19, enrolled during active disease.

A word on this clone: At the DNA level, this CDR3 is encoded by other sequences in the same sample as well. V and J are TRBV5-1 and TRBJ2-5, with D maybe TRBD1 (5 bases). From germline, CDR1 is SGHRS and CDR2 YFSETQ. The CDR3 consists of 15 residues. Trimming stripped 0 bases from V and 5 bases from J, with 14 bases between. CDR3 sequence (DNA): TGCGCCAGCAGCTTGGGACAGAGAGGAATGGAGACCCAGTACTTC. The encoded protein is CASSLGQRGMETQYF.

This chain's CDR3 is CAWSDTGRNQPQHF. The DNA of the CDR3 is TGTGCCTGGTCAGATACAGGGCGCAATCAGCCCCAGCATTTT. This sequence joins TRBV30 and TRBJ1-5, with D maybe TRBD1 (6 bases). Germline lookup yields CDR1 GTSNPN and CDR2 SVGIG (reference sequence). The CDR3 length is 14 residues. Between the trimmed V and J ends, which lost 5 bases and 2 bases, there was a span of 13 bases.

This chain's CDR3 is CASSLVGVAEAFF. CDR3 coding DNA: TGCGCCAGCAGCTTGGTCGGGGTTGCTGAAGCTTTCTTT. The chain combines TRBV5-1 with TRBJ1-1; D gene ambiguous. Trimming left V 0 bases short and J 6 bases short, with 9 bases between. Germline assignment: CDR1 SGHRS and CDR2 YFSETQ. The CDR3 contains 13 residues.

The chain employs TRBV14 and TRBJ2-1; D gene ambiguous. This CDR3 contains 17 residues. V shed 2 bases and J shed 2 bases, with 16 bases lying between them. The germline V gene has CDR1 SGHDN and CDR2 FVKESK. CDR3 sequence: CASSQPPALAPYNEQFF. CDR3 bases: TGTGCCAGCAGCCAACCCCCCGCTCTGGCCCCCTACAATGAGCAGTTCTTC. Full variable domain (missing parts from reference TRBV14 and TRBJ2-1): EAGVTQFPSHSVIEKGQTVTLRCDPISGHDNLYWYRRVMGKEIKFLLHFVKESKQDESGMPNNRFLAERTGGTYSTLKVQPAELEDSGVYFCASSQPPALAPYNEQFFGPGTRLTVL.

V and J are TRBV15 and TRBJ2-1; no reliable D call. V gave up 0 bases and J gave up 8 bases, with 20 bases separating them. This CDR3 contains 17 residues. CDR1 LNHNV and CDR2 YYDKDF come from the germline V gene (reference sequence). CDR3 amino acids: CATSRDDHVASIYEQFF. The CDR3 DNA is TGTGCCACCAGCAGAGATGATCACGTAGCTTCGATATATGAGCAGTTCTTC.

This clone was found once. The CDR3 DNA sequence: TGTGCCAGCAGTCACCGACAGGGCAATTTCTTCGAGCAGTACTTC. The encoded protein is CASSHRQGNFFEQYF. The chain has TRBV6-2 or TRBV6-3 and TRBJ2-7, with 7 bases aligning to TRBD1. Losses at the gene ends were 5 bases for V and 6 bases for J; bases not matched to a gene: 13. This CDR3 spans 15 amino acids. Germline CDR1 MNHEY, CDR2 SVGEGT.

The CDR3 protein is CASRQATGELFF. The CDR3 DNA sequence: TGTGCCAGCAGGCAAGCTACCGGGGAGCTGTTTTTT. This chain uses TRBV28 with TRBJ2-2, with D hard to call. The CDR3 totals 12 residues. CDR1 is MDHEN and CDR2 is SYDVKM in the germline V gene. V was clipped by 6 bases and J by 5 bases, with 7 bases between them.

The chain carries TRBV3-1 (or the pseudogene TRBV3-2) and TRBJ2-1, with TRBD2 matching over 11 bases. V gave up 6 bases and J gave up 2 bases; unmatched junction bases: 3. The length of the CDR3 is 15 residues. CDR1 and CDR2 from the germline V gene are LGHDT and YNNKEL (reference sequence). Written as DNA, the CDR3 is TGTGCCAGCAGAACTAGCGGGAGTACCTACAATGAGCAGTTCTTC. Translating it yields CASRTSGSTYNEQFF.

This clone was detected a few times. Other nucleotide sequences in the sample specify the same CDR3. This chain links TRBV30 with TRBJ1-5; a possible D gene is TRBD1 (5 bases). CDR3 length: 13 residues. Trimming removed 1 base at V and 4 bases at J, with 8 bases between. The germline gives CDR1 GTSNPN, CDR2 SVGIG (reference sequence). The CDR3 coding sequence is TGTGCCTGGAGTGCCCAGGGTAATCAGCCCCAGCATTTT. Translating it yields CAWSAQGNQPQHF.

The rearrangement links TRBV11-3 to TRBJ2-5, with 10 bases identical to TRBD1. Looked up from germline, CDR1 is SGHNT and CDR2 is YENEEA. Trimming took 5 bases from V and 4 from J; bases not matched to a gene: 4. This CDR3 region has 14 residues. The CDR3 protein is CASSRDRGRETQYF. CDR3 nucleotides: TGTGCCAGCAGCCGCGACAGGGGGCGAGAGACCCAGTACTTC.

The gene calls are TRBV14 and TRBJ2-7; D unclear. Germline CDR1 reads SGHDN; CDR2 reads FVKESK. Trimming took 1 base from V and 9 from J, leaving 10 bases between them. The CDR3 is 12 residues long. In DNA form, the CDR3 reads TGTGCCAGCAGCCAAGCAGTTTCGGGGCAGTACTTC. Translated: CASSQAVSGQYF.

The rearrangement uses TRBV5-1 and TRBJ1-1, with D unresolved. Germline CDR1 reads SGHRS; CDR2 reads YFSETQ. The ends were cut back, 4 bases at V and 1 base at J, with 17 bases in the middle. CDR3 length equals 16 residues. CDR3 loop: CASSPEVPGGNTEAFF. CDR3 in DNA: TGCGCCAGCAGCCCGGAGGTCCCCGGAGGGAACACTGAAGCTTTCTTT.

The chain employs TRBV5-1 and TRBJ2-1; 12 bases agree with TRBD2. Germline CDR1 and CDR2: SGHRS and YFSETQ. J lost 0 bases, V lost 4 bases, and 17 bases had no gene match. The CDR3 loop spans 21 amino acids. The CDR3 bases are TGCGCCAGCAGCCAGATGCGGACGAGGGGACTAGCGGGTCTCTCCTACAATGAGCAGTTCTTC. Its protein product is CASSQMRTRGLAGLSYNEQFF.

This chain joins TRBV5-6 and TRBJ1-2, with TRBD1 matching 7 bases. The germline gives CDR1 SGHDT, CDR2 YYEEEE. The CDR3 has 14 residues. J gave up 4 bases and V 4 bases, and 7 bases lay outside the gene matches. CDR3 amino acids: CASSKGGRLYGYTF. The CDR3 nucleotides are TGTGCCAGCAGCAAAGGGGGCCGGCTCTATGGCTACACCTTC.

V is TRBV4-2 and J is TRBJ2-7, with D possibly matching TRBD2 (5 bases). The V and J ends lost 6 bases and 2 bases respectively, with 17 bases between them. Germline V gives CDR1 LGHNA, CDR2 YNFKEQ. The CDR3 has 15 residues. CDR3 protein: CASSFGEGSTYEQYF. CDR3 DNA sequence: TGTGCCAGCAGTTTTGGGGAAGGGAGTACCTACGAGCAGTACTTC.

This clone was found many times. V is TRBV25-1 and J is TRBJ2-7, with D possibly TRBD1 on 8 matching bases. Trimming left V 5 bases short and J 2 bases short, with 16 bases between. From germline, CDR1 is MGHDK and CDR2 SYGVNS. The CDR3 loop spans 15 amino acids. This CDR3 reads CASSSRQGTTYEQYF. CDR3 DNA: TGTGCCAGCAGTTCTCGACAGGGGACTACCTACGAGCAGTACTTC.

J is TRBJ2-5 and V is TRBV19; 7 bases align to TRBD1. V lost 3 bases to trimming and J lost 2 bases; unmatched junction nucleotides: 6. The V gene's germline CDR1 is LNHDA and CDR2 SQIVND (reference sequence). CDR3 size: 15 residues. The chain's CDR3 is CASSILPGQQETQYF. For the CDR3, the DNA is TGTGCCAGTAGTATCCTCCCGGGACAGCAAGAGACCCAGTACTTC.

J is TRBJ1-2 and V is TRBV10-3; TRBD1 is a possible D gene (5 bases). Germline CDR1 and CDR2: ENHRY and SYGVKD. Trimming left V 0 bases short and J 5 bases short, with 13 bases between. This CDR3 is built from 15 residues. The CDR3 DNA reads TGTGCCATCAGTGAGTCGATCGACAGCGGGTATGGCTACACCTTC. Translation: CAISESIDSGYGYTF.

The V call is TRBV2, the J call TRBJ2-7, with D possibly TRBD1 on 7 matching bases. Looked up from germline, CDR1 is SNHLY and CDR2 is FYNNEI. CDR3 length: 15 residues. The V end was cut by 1 base, the J end by 1 base, with 11 bases between. CDR3 sequence reads: CASSEGQGGSYEQYF. The CDR3 DNA sequence: TGTGCCAGCAGTGAAGGACAGGGAGGATCCTACGAGCAGTACTTC.

The rearrangement uses TRBV5-4 and TRBJ2-5; D may be TRBD2 (6 bases). CDR1 and CDR2 (germline): SGHNT, YYREEE (reference sequence). The CDR3 is made up of 14 amino acids. The V end lost 3 bases, the J end lost 4 bases, and 13 bases lay between the germline ends. CDR3 DNA sequence: TGTGCCAGCAGCTCCGGGGGTGGTGGAGAGACCCAGTACTTC. Protein product: CASSSGGGGETQYF.

With respect to this clone: The sample carries other DNA sequences with the same CDR3. The CDR3 sequence: CASSFTGIGANVLTF. The CDR3 bases are TGTGCCAGCAGTTTCACAGGGATAGGGGCCAACGTCCTGACTTTC. This sequence joins TRBV7-9 and TRBJ2-6, with D possibly being TRBD1 (6 bases). This CDR3 has 15 residues. The germline V and J ends were trimmed by 6 bases and 4 bases, with 13 bases remaining between them. Germline V gene data show CDR1 as SEHNR and CDR2 as FQNEAQ (reference sequence).

V usage is TRBV11-3 and J usage is TRBJ2-3; D is uncertain. The CDR3 runs to 12 residues. The ends were cut back, 6 bases at V and 6 bases at J, with 10 bases in the middle. Germline CDR1 and CDR2: SGHNT and YENEEA. The CDR3 sequence is CASRHLRDTQYF. CDR3 nucleotide sequence: TGTGCCAGCAGGCACCTGCGGGATACGCAGTATTTT.

The genes are TRBV19 and TRBJ2-1, with 8 bases fitting TRBD1. The ends lost 0 bases at V and 6 bases at J; junction bases unmatched: 7. From germline, CDR1 is LNHDA and CDR2 SQIVND (reference sequence). The CDR3 is made up of 16 amino acids. As DNA, the CDR3 is TGTGCCAGTAGTATAGATCTTGGAGGACAGGGCAATGAGCAGTTCTTC. It yields the protein CASSIDLGGQGNEQFF.

The chain has TRBV6-2 or TRBV6-3 and TRBJ2-2; 9 nucleotides align to TRBD1. This CDR3 has 16 amino acids. The ends lost 7 bases at V and 3 bases at J; junction bases unmatched: 9. CDR1 and CDR2 from the germline V gene are MNHEY and SVGEGT. The DNA of the CDR3 is TGTGCCAGCAACCCCGCCGGGACAGGGTACACCGGGGAGCTGTTTTTT. Its translation: CASNPAGTGYTGELFF.

This clone was seen a single time. The rearrangement uses TRBV28 and TRBJ2-7; D unresolved. The CDR3 loop spans 11 amino acids. Germline CDR1 MDHEN, CDR2 SYDVKM. The V end was cut by 5 bases, the J end by 3 bases, with 5 bases between. CDR3 protein: CASSRSYEQYF. The CDR3 DNA reads TGTGCCAGCAGTCGGAGCTACGAGCAGTACTTC.